The clone carrying this T cell receptor beta chain has more than one count but fewer than ten. TCRdb re-analysed the 5' RACE reads in MiXCR, keeping a single row per CDR3 protein. This sample has 200,000 to 250,000 distinct CDR3 sequences, with roughly 7.5% found just once. This record comes from a study of identical twins. V lost 6 bases, J lost 2 bases, and 4 bases stayed unmatched. CDR3 size: 15 residues. These data were also filed under a second study, of yellow fever vaccine responses in identical twins.

The sample consisted of memory (CD45RO+) T cells sorted from blood. The V call is TRBV12-3 or TRBV12-4, the J call TRBJ2-2; 9 nucleotides match TRBD1. The receptor comes from a woman aged 18-35 years in good health. DNA for the CDR3: TGTGCCAGCAGGGAACAGGGGGCAAACACCGGGGAGCTGTTTTTT. It codes for CASREQGANTGELFF.